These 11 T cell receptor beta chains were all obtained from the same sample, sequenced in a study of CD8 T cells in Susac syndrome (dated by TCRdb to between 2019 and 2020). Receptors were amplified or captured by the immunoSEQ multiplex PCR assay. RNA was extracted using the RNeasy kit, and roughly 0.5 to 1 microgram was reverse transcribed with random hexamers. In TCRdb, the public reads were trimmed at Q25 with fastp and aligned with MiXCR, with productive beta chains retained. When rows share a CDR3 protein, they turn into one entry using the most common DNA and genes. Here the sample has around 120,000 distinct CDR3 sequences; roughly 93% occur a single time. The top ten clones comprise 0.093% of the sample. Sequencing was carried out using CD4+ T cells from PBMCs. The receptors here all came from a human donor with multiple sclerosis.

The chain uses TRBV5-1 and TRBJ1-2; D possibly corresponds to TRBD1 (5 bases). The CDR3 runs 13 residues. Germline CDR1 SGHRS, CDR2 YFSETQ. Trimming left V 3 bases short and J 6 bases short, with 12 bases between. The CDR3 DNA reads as TGCGCCAGCAGCTCCCTGGACACGGATGGCTACACCTTC. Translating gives CASSSLDTDGYTF. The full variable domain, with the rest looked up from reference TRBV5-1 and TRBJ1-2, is KAGVTQTPRYLIKTRGQQVTLSCSPISGHRSVSWYQQTPGQGLQFLFEYFSETQRNKGNFPGRFSGRQFSNSRSEMNVSTLELGDSALYLCASSSLDTDGYTFGSGTRLTVV.

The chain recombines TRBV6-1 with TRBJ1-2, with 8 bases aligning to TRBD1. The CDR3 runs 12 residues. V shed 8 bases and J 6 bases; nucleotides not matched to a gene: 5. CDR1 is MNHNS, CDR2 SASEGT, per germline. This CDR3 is CASGQGNDGYTF. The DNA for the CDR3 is TGTGCCAGCGGACAGGGAAATGATGGCTACACCTTC.

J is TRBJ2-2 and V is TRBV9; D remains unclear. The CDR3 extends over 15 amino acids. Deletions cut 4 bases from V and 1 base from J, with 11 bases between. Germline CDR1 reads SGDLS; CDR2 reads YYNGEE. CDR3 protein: CASSPSNVNTGELFF. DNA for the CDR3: TGTGCCAGCAGCCCCTCTAACGTGAACACCGGGGAGCTGTTTTTT.

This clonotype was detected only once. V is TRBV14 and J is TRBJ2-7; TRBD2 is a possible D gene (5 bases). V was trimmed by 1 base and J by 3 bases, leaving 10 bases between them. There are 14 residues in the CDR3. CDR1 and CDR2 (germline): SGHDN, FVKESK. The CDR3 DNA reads TGTGCCAGCAGCCAAGGGGAGCAGGACTACGAGCAGTACTTC. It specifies CASSQGEQDYEQYF.

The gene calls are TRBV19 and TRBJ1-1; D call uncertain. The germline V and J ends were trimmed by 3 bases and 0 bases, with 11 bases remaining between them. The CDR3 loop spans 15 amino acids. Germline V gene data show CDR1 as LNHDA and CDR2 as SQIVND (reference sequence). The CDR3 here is CASSITPGLNTEAFF. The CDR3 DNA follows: TGTGCCAGTAGTATTACCCCCGGTCTGAACACTGAAGCTTTCTTT.

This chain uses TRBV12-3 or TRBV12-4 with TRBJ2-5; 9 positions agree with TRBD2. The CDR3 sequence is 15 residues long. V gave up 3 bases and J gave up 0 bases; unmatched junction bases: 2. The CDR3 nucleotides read TGTGCCAGCAGTTTCCAGCGGGGGGACCAAGAGACCCAGTACTTC. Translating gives CASSFQRGDQETQYF.

The CDR3 here is CASSPRYSLNTEAFF. The CDR3 DNA sequence: TGTGCCAGCAGCCCACGATACAGCCTGAACACTGAAGCTTTCTTT. V gene TRBV3-1 combines with J gene TRBJ1-1; D gene uncertain. V was pared by 4 bases and J by 0 bases, with 12 bases between. The germline V gene has CDR1 LGHDT and CDR2 YNNKEL (reference sequence). The CDR3 totals 15 residues.

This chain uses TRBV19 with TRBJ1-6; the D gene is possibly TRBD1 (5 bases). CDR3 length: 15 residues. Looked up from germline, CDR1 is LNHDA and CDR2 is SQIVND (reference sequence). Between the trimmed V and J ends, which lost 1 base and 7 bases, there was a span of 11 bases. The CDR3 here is CASSIGGMGNSPLHF. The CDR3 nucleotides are TGTGCCAGTAGTATAGGGGGGATGGGCAATTCACCCCTCCACTTT.

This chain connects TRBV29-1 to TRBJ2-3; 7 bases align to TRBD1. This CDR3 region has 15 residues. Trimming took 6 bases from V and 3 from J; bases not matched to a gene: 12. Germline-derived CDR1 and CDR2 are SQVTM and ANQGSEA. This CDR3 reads CSVINTGVGTDTQYF. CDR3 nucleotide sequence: TGCAGCGTGATTAATACAGGGGTTGGTACAGATACGCAGTATTTT.

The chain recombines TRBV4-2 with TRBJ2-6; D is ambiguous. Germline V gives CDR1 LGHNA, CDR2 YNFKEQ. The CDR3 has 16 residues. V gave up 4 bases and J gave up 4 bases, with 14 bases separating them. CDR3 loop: CASSPTFGSGANVLTF. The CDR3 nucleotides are TGTGCCAGCAGCCCAACTTTCGGTTCAGGGGCCAACGTCCTGACTTTC.

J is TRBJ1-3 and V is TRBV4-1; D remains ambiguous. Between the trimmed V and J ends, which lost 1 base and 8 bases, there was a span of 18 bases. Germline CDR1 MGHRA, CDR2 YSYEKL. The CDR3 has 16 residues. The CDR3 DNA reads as TGCGCCAGCAGCCAAGCGGCGGCAGGTCTCTTAGACACCATATATTTT. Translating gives CASSQAAAGLLDTIYF.